The sample holds a few counts of the clone carrying this TCR beta chain. Its antigen is still unknown. The CDR3 runs to 18 residues. V lost 3 bases, J lost 5 bases, and 11 bases stayed unmatched. CDR1 is SGHTA and CDR2 is FQGNSA in the germline V gene. This specimen belongs to a study of early T cells in non-severe SARS-CoV-2 infection. As for the study in general: The authors sequenced bulk RNA from unsorted whole blood, leaving chains unpaired. Study-wide results and caveats: Comparison of clonotypes with VDJdb favored anti-spike CD8 responses while missing private and CD4 specificities.

Attached unique molecular identifiers marked individual cDNA molecules. TCRdb redid the calling of the 5' RACE reads with MiXCR, one entry per CDR3 protein. Among roughly 32,000 distinct CDR3 sequences listed, 5.5% to 8% were seen once. This clonotype was sampled from an adult who was a healthcare worker with PCR-confirmed SARS-CoV-2 infection or an uninfected control (not recorded which). The chain recombines TRBV7-2 with TRBJ2-7, with TRBD2 matching over 15 bases. The source material was whole blood. This CDR3 is CASSLGLAGGPLRDEQYF. The CDR3 DNA follows: TGTGCCAGCAGCTTGGGACTAGCGGGGGGCCCCCTCAGGGACGAGCAGTACTTC.